The 8 T cell receptor beta chains below all came from one sample that was sequenced in a study of blood T cell repertoires in COVID-19. Sequenced by immunoSEQ multiplex PCR; TCRdb stores in-frame clones only, minus some. The sample records roughly 91,000 clones, roughly 84% being singletons. The sample comprised peripheral blood. These TCRs come from a man aged 70 or older with active or convalescent COVID-19.

The V call is TRBV5-1, the J call TRBJ2-1; D is perhaps TRBD1 (6 bases). Deletions cut 7 bases from V and 2 bases from J, with 16 bases between. This CDR3 contains 15 residues. Germline V gene sequence: CDR1 SGHRS, CDR2 YFSETQ. The CDR3 DNA is TGCGCCAGCTTCGAACCGGGACAACCCTACAATGAGCAGTTCTTC. As protein: CASFEPGQPYNEQFF. Variable domain in full (rest from reference TRBV5-1 and TRBJ2-1): KAGVTQTPRYLIKTRGQQVTLSCSPISGHRSVSWYQQTPGQGLQFLFEYFSETQRNKGNFPGRFSGRQFSNSRSEMNVSTLELGDSALYLCASFEPGQPYNEQFFGPGTRLTVL.

The chain joins TRBV30 to TRBJ2-1; D is perhaps TRBD2 (6 bases). This CDR3 has 12 amino acids. V gave up 5 bases and J gave up 8 bases, with 13 bases separating them. The V gene's germline CDR1 is GTSNPN and CDR2 SVGIG (reference sequence). The CDR3 region has the DNA TGTGCCTGGGATGGGAGGAGGGATGAGCAGTTCTTC. This gives the protein CAWDGRRDEQFF.

CDR3 region: CASSKIRDSYNSPLHF. The CDR3 DNA follows: TGTGCCAGCAGCAAAATTCGGGACAGCTATAATTCACCCCTCCACTTT. The rearrangement links TRBV21-1 to TRBJ1-6; the D segment call TRBD1 is taken from the table without a DNA check. TRBV21-1 is described as a pseudogene. This CDR3 comprises 16 residues.

This chain uses TRBV28 with TRBJ1-4, with a possible D match to TRBD1 (5 bases). CDR1 and CDR2 from the germline V gene are MDHEN and SYDVKM. The CDR3 extends over 17 amino acids. Deletions cut 4 bases from V and 0 bases from J, with 15 bases between. The CDR3 DNA follows: TGTGCCAGCAGTTCTAGGGGCGCGGTCCCAACTAATGAAAAACTGTTTTTT. It yields the protein CASSSRGAVPTNEKLFF.

The rearrangement links TRBV4-3 to TRBJ1-1; D not resolved. V was pared by 2 bases and J by 3 bases, with 7 bases between. This CDR3 has 13 residues. Germline V gives CDR1 LGHNA, CDR2 YSLEER. Here the CDR3 reads CASSQIFDTEAFF. The DNA of the CDR3 is TGCGCCAGCAGCCAAATCTTTGACACTGAAGCTTTCTTT.

In this sample, this clone turned up a few times. The chain employs TRBV7-9 and TRBJ2-2, with D uncertain. The CDR3 length is 12 residues. V was cut by 4 bases and J by 6 bases, with 6 bases left in between. The V gene's germline CDR1 is SEHNR and CDR2 FQNEAQ (reference sequence). The CDR3 region has the DNA TGTGCCAGCAGCTCTAACCCCGGGGAGCTGTTTTTT. This gives the protein CASSSNPGELFF.

V usage is TRBV5-1 and J usage is TRBJ1-6; no clear D gene. This CDR3 is built from 17 residues. V shed 4 bases and J shed 4 bases, with 18 bases lying between them. In germline, CDR1 is SGHRS, CDR2 YFSETQ. The CDR3: CASSPRPGTTYNSPLHF. The CDR3 coding sequence is TGCGCCAGCAGCCCTAGACCCGGTACAACGTATAATTCACCCCTCCACTTT.

The chain is built from TRBV25-1 and TRBJ1-5, with D maybe TRBD1 (5 bases). Germline assignment: CDR1 MGHDK and CDR2 SYGVNS. This CDR3 has 15 residues. Trimming shortened V by 2 bases and J by 4 bases, and 12 bases separated the two germline ends. CDR3 sequence: CASSEGGAGNQPQHF. For the CDR3, the DNA is TGTGCCAGCAGTGAAGGTGGGGCAGGAAATCAGCCCCAGCATTTT.